This entry lists 8 T cell receptor beta chains sequenced from one sample in a study of OX40 agonist ivuxolimab in advanced cancers. TCRdb's copy holds only in-frame clones and misses some; the assay was immunoSEQ multiplex PCR. The sample contains 67,000 or so clones, 70% to 90% of which appear only once. The sample was CD4+ or CD8+ T cells sorted from blood, taken in a trial of the OX40 agonist ivuxolimab. These receptors all stem from an adult with an advanced solid tumor such as melanoma, head and neck, liver or kidney cancer.

The count of this clone is one. This rearrangement joins TRBV6-1 to TRBJ2-7; 7 nucleotides align to TRBD1. V was clipped by 6 bases and J by 5 bases; unmatched bases: 10. Germline-derived CDR1 and CDR2 are MNHNS and SASEGT. CDR3 length: 14 residues. The CDR3 reads CASSLTGVRDEQYF. The CDR3 coding sequence is TGTGCCAGCAGCCTAACAGGGGTCCGGGACGAGCAGTACTTC.

Notes on this clone: Other nucleotide sequences in the sample specify the same CDR3. The V gene is TRBV4-3, the J gene TRBJ2-5; D is uncertain. The V end lost 1 base, the J end lost 4 bases, and 7 bases lay between the germline ends. Looked up from germline, CDR1 is LGHNA and CDR2 is YSLEER. The CDR3 is 13 amino acids. The CDR3 DNA follows: TGCGCCAGCAGCCAAGTCAGAGGAGAGACCCAGTACTTC. Its translation is CASSQVRGETQYF.

This clone was detected only a few times. The rearrangement uses TRBV27 and TRBJ1-5; 7 bases map to TRBD1. Germline CDR1 reads MNHEY; CDR2 reads SMNVEV (reference sequence). The CDR3 has 14 amino acids. V trimming: 4 bases; J trimming: 7 bases; junction bases outside the gene matches: 7. The CDR3 spells CASSSDRVEQPQHF. The CDR3, as DNA: TGTGCCAGCAGTTCAGACAGGGTCGAGCAGCCCCAGCATTTT.

This clone showed up just once. The chain uses TRBV28 and TRBJ2-7; TRBD1 agrees at 7 bases. V was pared by 6 bases and J by 4 bases, with 3 bases of the junction left unmatched. The CDR3 length is 12 residues. Germline V gives CDR1 MDHEN, CDR2 SYDVKM. CDR3 DNA sequence: TGTGCCAGCAGCAGGACAGGTTACGAGCAGTACTTC. Amino acid sequence: CASSRTGYEQYF.

The chain combines TRBV7-6 with TRBJ2-3; D not resolved. Deletions cut 2 bases from V and 2 bases from J, with 5 bases between. The CDR3 is 13 residues long. The germline V gene encodes CDR1 SGHVS and CDR2 FNYEAQ. The CDR3: CASSLWNTDTQYF. The CDR3 DNA is TGTGCCAGCAGCTTATGGAACACAGATACGCAGTATTTT.

This rearrangement joins TRBV28 to TRBJ2-2, with 7 bases matching TRBD2. Trimming cost V 5 bases and J 5 bases; bases outside gene matches: 5. This CDR3 is built from 14 residues. Looked up from germline, CDR1 is MDHEN and CDR2 is SYDVKM. The CDR3 here is CASSGLVSTGELFF. The DNA of the CDR3 is TGTGCCAGCAGTGGACTAGTGTCGACCGGGGAGCTGTTTTTT.

A note on this clone: The sample has other DNA sequences that encode this CDR3 too. The chain carries TRBV28 and TRBJ2-3; the D is unclear. This CDR3 contains 13 residues. V lost 5 bases, J lost 0 bases, and 6 bases lay in between. The germline V gene encodes CDR1 MDHEN and CDR2 SYDVKM. DNA for the CDR3: TGTGCCAGCAGTCTCAGCAGCACAGATACGCAGTATTTT. Encoded protein: CASSLSSTDTQYF.

The chain carries TRBV11-2 and TRBJ2-1; the match to TRBD1 covers 7 bases. Trimming removed 5 bases from V and 8 bases from J; junction bases left unmatched: 15. This CDR3 is 16 amino acids long. The germline V gene encodes CDR1 SGHAT and CDR2 FQNNGV. In nucleotides, the CDR3 is TGTGCCAGCAGCCCCCCTAAAGCAGGGGGTAACGATGAGCAGTTCTTC. This gives the protein CASSPPKAGGNDEQFF.